A single sample is the source of the 5 T cell receptor beta chains below, sequenced in a study of glioma-infiltrating T cells. The iRepertoire nested amplicon-rescue multiplex PCR amplified TCR alpha and beta CDR3s from RNA. Each CDR3 protein is one row after TCRdb ran MiXCR on the multiplex PCR reads. Of approximately 400,000 distinct CDR3 sequences listed, 41% were seen once; the top ten hold around 12%. Sequenced input: glioma tissue, nonneoplastic brain tissue, or PBMCs (not recorded which). The receptors stem from a human donor with low-grade glioma or glioblastoma, undergoing nonglioma brain surgery, or in good health (not recorded which).

The V gene is TRBV19, the J gene TRBJ1-5; the D is unclear. Germline loops: CDR1 LNHDA, CDR2 SQIVND (reference sequence). This CDR3 has 14 residues. The germline V and J ends were trimmed by 9 bases and 5 bases, with 17 bases remaining between them. Written as DNA, the CDR3 is TGTGCCAGCCGTACCAGGATGCTGGATCAGCCCCAGCATTTT. This encodes CASRTRMLDQPQHF.

This sequence joins TRBV20-1 and TRBJ2-1; weak D call: TRBD2 (6 bases). The CDR3 contains 15 residues. Germline V gives CDR1 DFQATT, CDR2 SNEGSKA (reference sequence). The V gene lost 6 bases and the J gene lost 8 bases, with 23 bases spanning the gap. CDR3 sequence reads: CSAGRGGRDRYEQFF. The CDR3 DNA reads TGCAGTGCGGGACGGGGTGGGCGGGACCGCTATGAGCAGTTCTTC.

Comment on this clonotype: A much bigger clone sits one base away, suggesting this may be a read error. The genes are TRBV28 and TRBJ2-7; D gene uncertain. This CDR3 has 16 residues. Germline V lookup: CDR1 MDHEN, CDR2 SYDVKM. The V end was cut by 3 bases, the J end by 7 bases, with 22 bases between. The DNA for the CDR3 is TGTGCCAGCAGTTTCGGGCTGGCCCTAAGTGGCGGTGAGCAGTACTTC. It translates to CASSFGLALSGGEQYF. Full variable domain (rest looked up from reference TRBV28 and TRBJ2-7): DVKVTQSSRYLVKRTGEKVFLECVQDMDHENMFWYRQDPGLGLRLIYFSYDVKMKEKGDIPEGYSVSREKKERFSLILESASTNQTSMYLCASSFGLALSGGEQYFGPGTRLTVT.

This clonotype was observed at least ten times. The CDR3 here is CASSSLAGGGGNIQYF. The DNA of the CDR3 is TGTGCCAGCAGTTCCCTAGCGGGAGGAGGGGGAAACATTCAGTACTTC. The gene calls are TRBV27 and TRBJ2-4, with 11 positions matching TRBD2. This CDR3 is 16 amino acids long. CDR1 is MNHEY and CDR2 is SMNVEV in the germline V gene (reference sequence). The V gene end was trimmed by 4 bases and the J gene end by 6 bases; junction bases not matched to a gene: 8.

V and J are TRBV27 and TRBJ2-7; D is possibly TRBD1 (6 bases). CDR1 is MNHEY, CDR2 SMNVEV, per germline (reference sequence). This CDR3 is 15 amino acids long. The V end lost 6 bases, the J end lost 2 bases, and 17 bases lay between the germline ends. In DNA form, the CDR3 reads TGTGCCAGCAGCCCCTCCCAGGGGCGCCCCTACGAGCAGTACTTC. Amino acid sequence: CASSPSQGRPYEQYF.